This note documents a single T cell receptor beta chain sequence. Its antigen is still unknown. TCRdb's table, derived via immunoSEQ multiplex PCR, lists solely in-frame clones and lacks some. The sample yields 100,000 or so clones, roughly 91% seen once. Per the germline V gene, CDR1 is SGDLS and CDR2 is YYNGEE. The V end lost 0 bases, the J end lost 7 bases, and 13 bases lay between the germline ends. CDR3 size: 14 residues. These data are taken from a study of OX40 agonist ivuxolimab in advanced cancers. Points from the study as a whole: The study observed clonal expansion of CD4+ and CD8+ blood T cells by week 6 at 0.1 to 3.0 mg/kg. Among some nonresponders, normalized T-cell clonal expansion was also low.

The receptor's source is an adult with an advanced solid tumor such as melanoma, head and neck, liver or kidney cancer. Sequenced here: CD4+ or CD8+ T cells sorted from blood, sampled in a trial of the OX40 agonist ivuxolimab. V usage is TRBV9 and J usage is TRBJ1-2; no reliable D call. The CDR3 here is CASSVEGSHSGYTF. In DNA form, the CDR3 reads TGTGCCAGCAGCGTAGAGGGATCTCACTCTGGCTACACCTTC.